This T cell receptor beta chain was sequenced during a study of T-cell memory formation after mild COVID-19. Points from the study as a whole: CD4+ contracting clones were mainly CM and EM; CD8+ ones, EMRA.

The ends were cut back, 8 bases at V and 4 bases at J, with 8 bases in the middle. Germline CDR1 reads KGHSH; CDR2 reads LQKENI. The CDR3 loop spans 11 amino acids. There are many counts of this clonotype. Its specificity is not known. Using its own MiXCR run on the 5' RACE reads, TCRdb lists one record per CDR3 protein. The sample contains 300,000 to 350,000 distinct CDR3 sequences, approximately 19% of which appear only once. The TCR comes from a man aged 18 to 29 who had mild COVID-19 (a few samples of this study predate the infection). Cell type and time point are not known. The specimen was PBMCs or a T cell subset sorted from them (not recorded which). V gene TRBV18 combines with J gene TRBJ2-5; no reliable D call. The CDR3 DNA reads TGTGCCAGCAGCCCAGCAGAGACCCAGTACTTC. Translated, it gives CASSPAETQYF.